The entry below describes one TCR beta chain. Its antigen is not known. A much larger clone lies one base from this, so it may be a read error. Making use of molecular barcodes, quantitative 5'-RACE generated TCR beta libraries. MiXCR, applied by TCRdb to the 5' RACE reads, yields one record per CDR3 protein. The sample holds about 220,000 distinct CDR3 sequences, about 7.3% seen once. The data derive from a study of CD8 T cells in ankylosing spondylitis. This CDR3 comprises 16 residues. Germline-derived CDR1 and CDR2 are SGHRS and YFSETQ. V was shortened by 0 bases and J by 2 bases, with 13 bases between the two germline ends. Study-wide findings and caveats: Some motif variants had been reported before (in reactive arthritis synovial fluid and blood). It appeared that ankylosing spondylitis blood was characterized by a TCR beta motif of roughly 8 highly homologous variants. Researchers reportedly found disease-linked clones significantly enriched in matched ankylosing spondylitis synovial fluid.

Sequencing input: blood, either unsorted or a sorted T cell fraction (not recorded which). V is TRBV5-1 and J is TRBJ2-3, with D maybe TRBD2 (6 bases). The receptor was isolated from a male donor with ankylosing spondylitis. CDR3: CASSLVGGGTTDTQYF. The CDR3 nucleotides are TGCGCCAGCAGCTTGGTGGGAGGTGGTACCACAGATACGCAGTATTTT.